This T cell receptor (beta chain) originates from a study of OX40 agonist ivuxolimab in advanced cancers. Study information: Hepatocellular carcinoma, melanoma, renal cell or head and neck cancer occurred in dose-escalation patients. A male proportion of 82.7% was recorded, with mean age roughly 62 years and range roughly 23 to 85. Study observations and caveats: People who partly responded at 0.1-3.0 mg/kg had some of the least clonal expansion seen. CD8+ T cells (on average) carried more expanded clones than CD4+ T cells.

The CDR3 sequence is 15 residues long. Germline V gene data show CDR1 as SNHLY and CDR2 as FYNNEI. Trimming at V came to 6 bases and at J to 1 base, leaving 5 bases not matched to a gene. Points on this clone: Its cognate antigen is unknown.

Clones were read by immunoSEQ multiplex PCR, and TCRdb kept only the in-frame ones, dropping some. The table records 70,000 to 95,000 clones, around 86% of them present only once. The sequence derives from an adult with an advanced solid tumor such as melanoma, head and neck, liver or kidney cancer. The specimen comprised CD4+ or CD8+ T cells sorted from blood, sampled in a trial of the OX40 agonist ivuxolimab. V and J are TRBV2 and TRBJ2-5; 10 nucleotides match TRBD2. The CDR3 region has the DNA TGTGCCAGCAGAGCCTGGACTAGCGGCCAAGAGACCCAGTACTTC. Encoded protein: CASRAWTSGQETQYF.